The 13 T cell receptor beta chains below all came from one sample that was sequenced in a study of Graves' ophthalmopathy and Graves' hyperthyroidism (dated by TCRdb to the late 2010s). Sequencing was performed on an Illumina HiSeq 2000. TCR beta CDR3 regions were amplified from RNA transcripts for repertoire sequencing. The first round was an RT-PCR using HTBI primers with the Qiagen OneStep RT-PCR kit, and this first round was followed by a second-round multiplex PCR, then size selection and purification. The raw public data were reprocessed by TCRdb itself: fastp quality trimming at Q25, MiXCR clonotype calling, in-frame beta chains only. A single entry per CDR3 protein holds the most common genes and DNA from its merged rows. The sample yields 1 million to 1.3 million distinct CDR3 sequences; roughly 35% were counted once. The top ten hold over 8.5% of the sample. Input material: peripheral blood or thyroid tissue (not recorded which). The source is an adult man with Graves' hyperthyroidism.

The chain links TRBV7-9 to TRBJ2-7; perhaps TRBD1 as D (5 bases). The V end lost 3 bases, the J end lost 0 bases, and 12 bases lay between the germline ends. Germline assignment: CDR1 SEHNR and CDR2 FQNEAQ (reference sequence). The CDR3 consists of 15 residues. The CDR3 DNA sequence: TGTGCCAGCAGCTTGGAAACAGGCAACTCCTACGAGCAGTACTTC. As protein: CASSLETGNSYEQYF. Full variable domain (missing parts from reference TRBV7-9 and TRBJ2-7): DTGVSQNPRHKITKRGQNVTFRCDPISEHNRLYWYRQTLGQGPEFLTYFQNEAQLEKSRLLSDRFSAERPKGSFSTLEIQRTEQGDSAMYLCASSLETGNSYEQYFGPGTRLTVT.

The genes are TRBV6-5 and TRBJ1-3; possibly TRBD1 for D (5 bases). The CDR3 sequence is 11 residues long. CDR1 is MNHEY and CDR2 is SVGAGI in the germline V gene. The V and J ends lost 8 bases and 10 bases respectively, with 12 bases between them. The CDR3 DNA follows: TGTGCCAGCGCGAATGGGGGTACCATATATTTT. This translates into CASANGGTIYF.

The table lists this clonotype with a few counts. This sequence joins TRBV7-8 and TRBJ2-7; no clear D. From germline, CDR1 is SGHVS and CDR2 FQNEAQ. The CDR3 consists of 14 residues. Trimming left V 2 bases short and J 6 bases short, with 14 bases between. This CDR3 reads CASSLRALKGEQYF. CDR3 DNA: TGTGCCAGCAGCTTACGAGCCCTAAAGGGCGAGCAGTACTTC. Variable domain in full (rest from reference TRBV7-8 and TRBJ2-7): GAGVSQSPRYKVAKRGQDVALRCDPISGHVSLFWYQQALGQGPEFLTYFQNEAQLDKSGLPSDRFFAERPEGSVSTLKIQRTQQEDSAVYLCASSLRALKGEQYFGPGTRLTVT.

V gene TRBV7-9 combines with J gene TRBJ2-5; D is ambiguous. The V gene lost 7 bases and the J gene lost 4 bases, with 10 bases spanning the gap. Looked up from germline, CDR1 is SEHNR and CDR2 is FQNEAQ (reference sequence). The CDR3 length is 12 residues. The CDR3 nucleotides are TGTGCCAGCAAGTACGGGCTAGAGACCCAGTACTTC. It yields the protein CASKYGLETQYF.

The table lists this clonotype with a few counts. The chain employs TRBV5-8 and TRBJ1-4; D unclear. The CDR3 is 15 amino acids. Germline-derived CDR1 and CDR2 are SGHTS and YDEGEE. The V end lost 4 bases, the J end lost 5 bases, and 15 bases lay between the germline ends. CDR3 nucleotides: TGTGCCAGCAGCAAACGCCAACCCTACAATGAAAAACTGTTTTTT. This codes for CASSKRQPYNEKLFF.

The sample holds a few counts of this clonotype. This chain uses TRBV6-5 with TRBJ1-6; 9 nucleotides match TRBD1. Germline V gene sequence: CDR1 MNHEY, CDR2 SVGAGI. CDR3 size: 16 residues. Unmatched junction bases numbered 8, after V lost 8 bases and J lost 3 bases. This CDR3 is CASASGQGDYNSPLHF. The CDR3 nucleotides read TGTGCCAGCGCATCGGGACAGGGAGACTATAATTCACCCCTCCACTTT.

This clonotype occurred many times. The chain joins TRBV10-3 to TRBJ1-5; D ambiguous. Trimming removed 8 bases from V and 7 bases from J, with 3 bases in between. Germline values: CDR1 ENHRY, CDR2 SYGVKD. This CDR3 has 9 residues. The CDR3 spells CAIGQPQHF. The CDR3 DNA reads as TGTGCCATCGGCCAGCCCCAGCATTTT.

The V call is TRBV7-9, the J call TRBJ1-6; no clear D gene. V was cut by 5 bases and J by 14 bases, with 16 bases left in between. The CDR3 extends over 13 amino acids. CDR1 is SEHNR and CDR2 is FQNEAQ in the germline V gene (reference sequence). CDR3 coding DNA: TGTGCCAGCAGCCCTGTCCCCACTTCGACCCTCCACTTT. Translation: CASSPVPTSTLHF.

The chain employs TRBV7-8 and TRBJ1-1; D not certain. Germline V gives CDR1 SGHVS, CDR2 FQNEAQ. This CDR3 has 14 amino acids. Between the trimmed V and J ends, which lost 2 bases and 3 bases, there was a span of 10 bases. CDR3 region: CASSLSPRDTEAFF. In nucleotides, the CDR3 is TGTGCCAGCAGCTTATCACCCCGCGACACTGAAGCTTTCTTT.

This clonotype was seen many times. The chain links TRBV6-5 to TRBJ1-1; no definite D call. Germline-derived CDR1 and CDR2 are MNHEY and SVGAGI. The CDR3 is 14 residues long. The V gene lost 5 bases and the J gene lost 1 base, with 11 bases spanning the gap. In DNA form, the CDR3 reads TGTGCCAGCAGTCCGGCAGTAAAGAACACTGAAGCTTTCTTT. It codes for CASSPAVKNTEAFF.

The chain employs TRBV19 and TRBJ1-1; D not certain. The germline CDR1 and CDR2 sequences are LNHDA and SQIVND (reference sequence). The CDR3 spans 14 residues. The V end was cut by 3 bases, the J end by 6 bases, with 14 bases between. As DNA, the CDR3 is TGTGCCAGTAGTATCGGAGGGAGAGTAGCTGAAGCTTTCTTT. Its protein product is CASSIGGRVAEAFF.

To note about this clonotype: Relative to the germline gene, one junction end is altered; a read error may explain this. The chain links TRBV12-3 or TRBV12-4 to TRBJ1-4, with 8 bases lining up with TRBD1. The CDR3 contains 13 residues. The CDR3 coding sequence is TGTGCCAGCAGCCGCGACAGGGGTGAAAATCTGTTTTTT. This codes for CASSRDRGENLFF.

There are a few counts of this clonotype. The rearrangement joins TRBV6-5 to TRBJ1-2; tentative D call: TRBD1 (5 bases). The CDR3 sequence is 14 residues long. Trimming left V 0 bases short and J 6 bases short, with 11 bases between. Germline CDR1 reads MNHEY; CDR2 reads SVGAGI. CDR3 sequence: CASSYSGATDGYTF. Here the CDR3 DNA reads TGTGCCAGCAGTTACTCAGGGGCCACGGATGGCTACACCTTC.